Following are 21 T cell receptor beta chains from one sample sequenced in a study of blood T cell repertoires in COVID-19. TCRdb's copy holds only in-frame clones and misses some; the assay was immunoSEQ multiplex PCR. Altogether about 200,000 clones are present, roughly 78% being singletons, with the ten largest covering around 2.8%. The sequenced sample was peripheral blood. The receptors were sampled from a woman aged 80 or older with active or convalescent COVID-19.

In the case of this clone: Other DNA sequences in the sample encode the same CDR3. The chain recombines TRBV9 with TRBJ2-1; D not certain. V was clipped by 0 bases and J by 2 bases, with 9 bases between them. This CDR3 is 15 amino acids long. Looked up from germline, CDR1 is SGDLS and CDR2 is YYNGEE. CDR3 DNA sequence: TGTGCCAGCAGCGTAGGTGGAGAGCCCTACAATGAGCAGTTCTTC. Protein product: CASSVGGEPYNEQFF.

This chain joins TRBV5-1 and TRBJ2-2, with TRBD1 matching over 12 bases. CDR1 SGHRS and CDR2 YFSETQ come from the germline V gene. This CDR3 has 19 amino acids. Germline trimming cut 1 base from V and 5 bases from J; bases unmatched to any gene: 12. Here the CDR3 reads CASSLTPPGQGARTGELFF. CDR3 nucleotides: TGCGCCAGCAGCTTGACCCCACCGGGACAGGGGGCGCGGACCGGGGAGCTGTTTTTT.

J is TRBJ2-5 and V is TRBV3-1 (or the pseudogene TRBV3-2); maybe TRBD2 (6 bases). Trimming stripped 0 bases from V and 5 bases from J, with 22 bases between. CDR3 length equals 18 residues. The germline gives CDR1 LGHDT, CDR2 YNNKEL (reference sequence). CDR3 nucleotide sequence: TGTGCCAGCAGCCAAGATCCTCCCCTTGGGCTAGCGTTTGAGACCCAGTACTTC. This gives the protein CASSQDPPLGLAFETQYF.

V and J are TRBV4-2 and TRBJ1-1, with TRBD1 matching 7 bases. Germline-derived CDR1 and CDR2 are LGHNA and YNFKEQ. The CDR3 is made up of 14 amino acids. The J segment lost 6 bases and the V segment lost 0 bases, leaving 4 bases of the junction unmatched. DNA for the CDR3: TGTGCCAGCAGCCAAGATCAGGGGGGCTCTGAAGCTTTCTTT. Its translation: CASSQDQGGSEAFF.

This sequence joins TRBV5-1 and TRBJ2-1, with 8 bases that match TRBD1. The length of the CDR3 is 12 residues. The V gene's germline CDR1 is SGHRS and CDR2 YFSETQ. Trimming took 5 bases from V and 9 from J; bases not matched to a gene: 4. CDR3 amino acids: CASRDRDGEQFF. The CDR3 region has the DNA TGCGCCAGCAGGGACAGGGACGGTGAGCAGTTCTTC.

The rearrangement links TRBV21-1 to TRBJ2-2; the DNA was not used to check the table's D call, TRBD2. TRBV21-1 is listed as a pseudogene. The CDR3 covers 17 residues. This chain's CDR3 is CASSKVRTSGLSGELFF. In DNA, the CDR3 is TGTGCCAGCAGCAAAGTTCGGACTAGTGGCTTATCCGGGGAGCTGTTTTTT.

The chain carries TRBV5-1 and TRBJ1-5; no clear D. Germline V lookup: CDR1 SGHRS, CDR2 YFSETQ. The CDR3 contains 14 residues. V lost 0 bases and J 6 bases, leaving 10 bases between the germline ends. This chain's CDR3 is CASSLAEGGQPQHF. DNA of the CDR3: TGCGCCAGCAGCTTGGCAGAGGGAGGTCAGCCCCAGCATTTT.

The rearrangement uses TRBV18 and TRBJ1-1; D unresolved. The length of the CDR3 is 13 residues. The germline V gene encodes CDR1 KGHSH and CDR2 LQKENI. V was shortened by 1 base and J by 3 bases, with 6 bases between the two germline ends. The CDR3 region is CASSPLSYTEAFF. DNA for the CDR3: TGTGCCAGCTCACCACTGAGTTACACTGAAGCTTTCTTT.

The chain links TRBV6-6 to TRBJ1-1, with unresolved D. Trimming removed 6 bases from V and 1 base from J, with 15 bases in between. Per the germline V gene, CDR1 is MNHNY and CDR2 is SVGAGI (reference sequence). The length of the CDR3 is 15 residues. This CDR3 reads CASRTGDAENTEAFF. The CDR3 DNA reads TGTGCCAGCAGAACCGGAGACGCAGAGAACACTGAAGCTTTCTTT.

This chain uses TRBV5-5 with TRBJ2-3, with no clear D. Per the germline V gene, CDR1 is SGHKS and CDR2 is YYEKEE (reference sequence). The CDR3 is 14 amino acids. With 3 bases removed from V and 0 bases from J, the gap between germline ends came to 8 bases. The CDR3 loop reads CASSSLTSTDTQYF. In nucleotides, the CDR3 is TGTGCCAGCAGCTCCCTGACTAGCACAGATACGCAGTATTTT. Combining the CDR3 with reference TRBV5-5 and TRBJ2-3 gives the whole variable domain DAGVTQSPTHLIKTRGQQVTLRCSPISGHKSVSWYQQVLGQGPQFIFQYYEKEERGRGNFPDRFSARQFPNYSSELNVNALLLGDSALYLCASSSLTSTDTQYFGPGTRLTVL.

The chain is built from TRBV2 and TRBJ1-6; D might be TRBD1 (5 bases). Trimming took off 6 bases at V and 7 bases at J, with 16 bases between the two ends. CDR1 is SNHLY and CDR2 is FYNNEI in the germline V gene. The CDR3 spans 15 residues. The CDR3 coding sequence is TGTGCCAGCAGCGCACGACAGAATCTGAATTCACCCCTCCACTTT. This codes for CASSARQNLNSPLHF. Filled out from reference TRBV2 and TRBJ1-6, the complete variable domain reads EPEVTQTPSHQVTQMGQEVILRCVPISNHLYFYWYRQILGQKVEFLVSFYNNEISEKSEIFDDQFSVERPDGSNFTLKIRSTKLEDSAMYFCASSARQNLNSPLHFGNGTRLTVT.

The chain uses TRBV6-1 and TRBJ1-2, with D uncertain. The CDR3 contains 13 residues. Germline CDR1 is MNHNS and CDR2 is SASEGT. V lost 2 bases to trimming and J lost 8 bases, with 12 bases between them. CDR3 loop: CASSELRVGGYTF. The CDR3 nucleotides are TGTGCCAGCAGTGAACTGAGGGTTGGGGGCTACACCTTC.

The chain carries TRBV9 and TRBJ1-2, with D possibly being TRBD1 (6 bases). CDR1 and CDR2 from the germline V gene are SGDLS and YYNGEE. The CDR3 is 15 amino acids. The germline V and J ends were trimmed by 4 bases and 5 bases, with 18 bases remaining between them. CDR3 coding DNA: TGTGCCAGCAGCTCCCCGGGGGGGGCGCGATATGGCTACACCTTC. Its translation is CASSSPGGARYGYTF.

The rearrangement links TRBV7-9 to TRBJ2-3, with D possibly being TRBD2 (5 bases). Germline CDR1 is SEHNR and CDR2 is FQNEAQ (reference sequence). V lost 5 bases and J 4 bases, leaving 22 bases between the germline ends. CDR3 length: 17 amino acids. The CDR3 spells CASSPPPSSGNSDTQYF. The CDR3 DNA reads TGTGCCAGCAGCCCCCCCCCGAGTTCGGGGAACTCAGATACGCAGTATTTT.

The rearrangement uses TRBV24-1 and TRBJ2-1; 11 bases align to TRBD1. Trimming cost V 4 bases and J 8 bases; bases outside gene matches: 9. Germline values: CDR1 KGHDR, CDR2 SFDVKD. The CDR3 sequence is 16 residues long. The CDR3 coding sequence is TGTGCCACCAGTGACGGTGGACAGGGGGCCAAACATGAGCAGTTCTTC. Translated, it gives CATSDGGQGAKHEQFF.

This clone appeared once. The CDR3 DNA follows: TGTGCCAGTACGACTGTCTCTGGAAACACCATATATTTT. Amino acid sequence: CASTTVSGNTIYF. The chain combines TRBV19 with TRBJ1-3; D is uncertain. V lost 7 bases and J lost 0, with 7 bases in between. CDR3 length equals 13 residues. Germline V lookup: CDR1 LNHDA, CDR2 SQIVND (reference sequence).

This chain's CDR3 is CASSFRGNQPQHF. The CDR3 DNA sequence: TGCGCCAGCAGCTTTCGGGGGAATCAGCCCCAGCATTTT. J is TRBJ1-5 and V is TRBV5-1; tentative D call: TRBD1 (5 bases). The CDR3 runs to 13 residues. From germline, CDR1 is SGHRS and CDR2 YFSETQ. Trimming took off 2 bases at V and 4 bases at J, with 7 bases between the two ends.

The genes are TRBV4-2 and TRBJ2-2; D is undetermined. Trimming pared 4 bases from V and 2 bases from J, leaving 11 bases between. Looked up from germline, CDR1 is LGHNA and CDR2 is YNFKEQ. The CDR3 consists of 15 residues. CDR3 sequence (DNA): TGTGCCAGCAGCCCCCCTCCCCCTAACACCGGGGAGCTGTTTTTT. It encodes CASSPPPPNTGELFF.

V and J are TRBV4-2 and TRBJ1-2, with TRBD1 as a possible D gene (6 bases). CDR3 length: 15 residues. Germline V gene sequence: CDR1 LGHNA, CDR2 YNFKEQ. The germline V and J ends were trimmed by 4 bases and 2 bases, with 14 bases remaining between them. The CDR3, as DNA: TGTGCCAGCAGCCTTAGGTTGGACAGCAACTATGGCTACACCTTC. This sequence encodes CASSLRLDSNYGYTF.

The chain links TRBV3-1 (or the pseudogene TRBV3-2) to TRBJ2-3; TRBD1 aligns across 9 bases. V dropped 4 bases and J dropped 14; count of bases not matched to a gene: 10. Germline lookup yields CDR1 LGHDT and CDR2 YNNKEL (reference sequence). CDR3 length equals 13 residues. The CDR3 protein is CASSLQGAIRPYF. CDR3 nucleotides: TGTGCCAGCAGCCTACAGGGGGCCATAAGGCCGTATTTT.

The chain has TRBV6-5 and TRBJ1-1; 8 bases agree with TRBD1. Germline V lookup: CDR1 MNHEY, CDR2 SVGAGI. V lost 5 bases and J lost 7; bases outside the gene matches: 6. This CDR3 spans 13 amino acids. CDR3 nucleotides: TGTGCCAGCAGTATCGGACAGGGAGTTGAAGCTTTCTTT. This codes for CASSIGQGVEAFF.